This T cell receptor beta chain came from a study of CD8 T cells in Susac syndrome. This clonotype occurred a few times. This CDR3 is built from 15 residues. V lost 3 bases and J lost 3; bases outside the gene matches: 4. Per germline, CDR1 KGHSH and CDR2 LQKENI. 0.5 to 1 ug RNA was reverse transcribed with random hexamers. The CDR3 of TCR beta was amplified by immunoSEQ multiplex PCR across 54 Vbeta and 13 Jbeta. TCRdb re-called the immunoSEQ multiplex PCR reads with MiXCR, one entry per CDR3 protein. The table has around 270,000 distinct CDR3 sequences, approximately 85% seen once. The TCR was taken from a human donor with multiple sclerosis. V gene TRBV18 combines with J gene TRBJ2-3; TRBD2 agrees at 9 bases. Sequences were obtained from CD8+ T cells from PBMCs. The CDR3 DNA reads TGTGCCAGCTCACCTACTAGCGGGCCGACAGATACGCAGTATTTT. Translating it yields CASSPTSGPTDTQYF.